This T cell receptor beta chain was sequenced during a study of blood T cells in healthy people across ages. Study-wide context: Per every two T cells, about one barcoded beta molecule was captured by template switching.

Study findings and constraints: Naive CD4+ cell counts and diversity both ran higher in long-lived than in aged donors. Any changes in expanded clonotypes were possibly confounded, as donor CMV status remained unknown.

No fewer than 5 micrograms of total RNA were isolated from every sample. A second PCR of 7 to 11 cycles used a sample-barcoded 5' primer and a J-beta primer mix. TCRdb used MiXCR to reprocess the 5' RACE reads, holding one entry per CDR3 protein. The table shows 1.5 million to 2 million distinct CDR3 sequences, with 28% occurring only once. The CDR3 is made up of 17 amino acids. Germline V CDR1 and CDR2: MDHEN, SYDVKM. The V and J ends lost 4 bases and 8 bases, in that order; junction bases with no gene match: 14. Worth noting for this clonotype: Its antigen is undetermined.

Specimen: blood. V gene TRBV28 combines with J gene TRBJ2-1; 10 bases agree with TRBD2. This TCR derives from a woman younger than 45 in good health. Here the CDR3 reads CASSSSSDSGGRYEQFF. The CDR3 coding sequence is TGTGCCAGCAGTTCATCCTCCGATAGCGGGGGGCGTTATGAGCAGTTCTTC.